This TCR beta chain appears in the sequencing data of a study of blood T cell repertoires in COVID-19. Looking at the study overall: Sites in the United States, Italy and Spain provided acute and convalescent COVID-19 samples. T cells, B-cell-depleted T cells, or PBMCs provided the cDNA or gDNA that served as material.

Authors' analysis steps: Estimates of nucleated cell counts were drawn from the amplification of reference gene primers. Assay: immunoSEQ multiplex PCR; the TCRdb copy retains only in-frame clones and omits some. The D gene and trimming were derived from the DNA, and the V and J assignments and clone size from that table. This table holds tens of thousands of clones, more than 75% found once. The sequence was obtained from a human donor in a cohort sampled during active COVID-19. The sample comprised peripheral blood.

The CDR3 loop is CASNTRDRGLGQPQHF. The CDR3, as DNA: TGTGCCAGTAACACTCGGGACAGGGGGCTCGGGCAGCCCCAGCATTTT. This chain uses TRBV19 with TRBJ1-5, with 12 bases lining up with TRBD1. CDR1 is LNHDA, CDR2 SQIVND, per germline (reference sequence). V lost 7 bases to trimming and J lost 7 bases; unmatched junction nucleotides: 11. This CDR3 has 16 amino acids.